This T cell receptor beta chain was observed in a study of T cell changes during pregnancy in multiple sclerosis. The germline gives CDR1 MNHEY, CDR2 SVGAGI. The CDR3 runs to 14 residues. V lost 2 bases to trimming and J lost 8 bases; unmatched junction nucleotides: 6. Produced via immunoSEQ multiplex PCR; TCRdb's table is partial and in-frame only. The sample yields 35,000 or so clones, roughly nine tenths seen once. The chain uses TRBV6-5 and TRBJ1-1; TRBD1 agrees at 9 bases. This clonotype was sampled from a female donor in good health, enrolled as a control in a pregnancy study. Sequencing used CD4+ T cells from peripheral blood mononuclear cells, obtained in the third trimester of pregnancy. The CDR3 loop reads CASSYAGTGMEAFF. The CDR3 nucleotides are TGTGCCAGCAGTTACGCCGGGACAGGGATGGAAGCTTTCTTT.